The TCR beta chain under discussion was sequenced for a study of high-grade serous ovarian cancer treatment subgroups. Profiling relied on immunoSEQ multiplex PCR, and the TCRdb table lists in-frame clones only, not all of them. The sample records approximately 40,000 clones, roughly three quarters being singletons. For this clone: Its antigen is still unknown.

The tumor samples were collected prior to definitive surgery or chemotherapy. Study-level results: Spatial context was lost because tumors were sequenced in bulk.

The sequence came from a human donor with high-grade serous ovarian cancer. The sample comprised tumor tissue.

The DNA for the CDR3 is TGTGCCAGCAGCTTTCTAGCTTCCGAGCAGTTCTTC. This translates into CASSFLASEQFF. The chain carries TRBV7-3 and TRBJ2-1; D is perhaps TRBD2 (5 bases). Germline V CDR1 and CDR2: SGHTA, FQGTGA. The V end lost 3 bases, the J end lost 10 bases, and 10 bases lay between the germline ends. The CDR3 has 12 amino acids.